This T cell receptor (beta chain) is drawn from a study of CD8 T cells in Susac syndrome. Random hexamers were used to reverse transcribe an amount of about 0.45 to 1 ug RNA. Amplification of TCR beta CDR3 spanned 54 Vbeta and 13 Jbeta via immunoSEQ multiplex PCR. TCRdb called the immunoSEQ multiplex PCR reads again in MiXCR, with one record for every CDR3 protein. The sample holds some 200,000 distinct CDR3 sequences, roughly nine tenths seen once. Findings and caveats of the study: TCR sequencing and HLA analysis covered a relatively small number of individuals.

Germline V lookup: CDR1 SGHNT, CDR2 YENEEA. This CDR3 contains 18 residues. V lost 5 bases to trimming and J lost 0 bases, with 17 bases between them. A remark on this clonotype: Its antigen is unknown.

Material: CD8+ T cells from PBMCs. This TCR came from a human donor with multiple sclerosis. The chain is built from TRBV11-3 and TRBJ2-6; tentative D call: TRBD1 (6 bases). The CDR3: CASSLTGSTYSGANVLTF. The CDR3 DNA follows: TGTGCCAGCAGCCTCACAGGGTCGACCTACTCTGGGGCCAACGTCCTGACTTTC.